This passage covers 3 T cell receptor beta chains from one sample sequenced in a study of shared clonotypes between healthy human individuals. Profiling relied on immunoSEQ multiplex PCR, and the TCRdb table lists in-frame clones only, not all of them. The sample lists about 520,000 clones, around 73% occurring once. The sample comprised PBMCs. The receptors were gathered from a woman aged 40 to 50 in good health. Some clones in this sample may be carry-over from other donors' samples.

The chain joins TRBV7-3 to TRBJ1-3; a weak D match, TRBD1 (5 bases). This CDR3 contains 15 residues. CDR1 is SGHTA and CDR2 is FQGTGA in the germline V gene. V was shortened by 6 bases and J by 1 base, with 13 bases between the two germline ends. Here the CDR3 reads CASSWGMPSGNTIYF. The CDR3 nucleotides read TGTGCCAGCAGTTGGGGGATGCCTTCTGGAAACACCATATATTTT.

V is TRBV5-6 and J is TRBJ1-4; 8 nucleotides agree with TRBD1. The germline V gene has CDR1 SGHDT and CDR2 YYEEEE. The CDR3 consists of 15 residues. The J segment lost 10 bases and the V segment lost 1 base, leaving 9 bases of the junction unmatched. CDR3 loop: CASSLMQGATVKLFF. CDR3 nucleotide sequence: TGTGCCAGCAGCTTGATGCAGGGGGCAACGGTAAAACTGTTTTTT. The full variable domain, in which reference TRBV5-6 and TRBJ1-4 provide the parts outside the CDR3, is DAGVTQSPTHLIKTRGQQVTLRCSPKSGHDTVSWYQQALGQGPQFIFQYYEEEERQRGNFPDRFSGHQFPNYSSELNVNALLLGDSALYLCASSLMQGATVKLFFGSGTQLSVL.

The rearrangement joins TRBV28 to TRBJ1-6; 9 bases are shared with TRBD1. The germline V gene has CDR1 MDHEN and CDR2 SYDVKM. The V and J ends lost 5 bases and 10 bases, in that order; junction bases with no gene match: 6. CDR3 length: 14 residues. The CDR3 protein is CASSPTGGWSPLHF. The CDR3 region has the DNA TGTGCCAGCAGTCCTACAGGGGGCTGGTCACCCCTCCACTTT.